Following are 32 T cell receptor beta chains from one sample sequenced in a study of T cell repertoires in MIS-A myocarditis. This table comes from immunoSEQ multiplex PCR, and its TCRdb copy is limited to in-frame clones, with some not included. There are roughly 15,000 clones in the sample; 74% occur only once, and about 60% lies in the top ten. The sequenced material came from left ventricle heart tissue obtained at autopsy. The origin of the receptors is a man between 18 and 29 years old with fulminant myocarditis from multisystem inflammatory syndrome in adults (MIS-A) after COVID-19.

This clone was counted a few times. The chain links TRBV30 to TRBJ2-7; unclear D gene. Germline CDR1 reads GTSNPN; CDR2 reads SVGIG (reference sequence). The CDR3 is made up of 12 amino acids. Trimming left V 0 bases short and J 4 bases short, with 7 bases between. CDR3 loop: CAWSVTVYEQYF. DNA of the CDR3: TGTGCCTGGAGTGTAACCGTTTACGAGCAGTACTTC. The entire variable domain, with the rest obtained from reference TRBV30 and TRBJ2-7, is as follows: SQTIHQWPATLVQPVGSPLSLECTVEGTSNPNLYWYRQAAGRGLQLLFYSVGIGQISSEVPQNLSASRPQDRQFILSSKKLLLSDSGFYLCAWSVTVYEQYFGPGTRLTVT.

The chain combines TRBV7-8 with TRBJ1-1, with D possibly matching TRBD1 (5 bases). Trimming removed 5 bases at V and 7 bases at J, with 14 bases between. From germline, CDR1 is SGHVS and CDR2 FQNEAQ. This CDR3 region has 13 residues. This CDR3 reads CASSTGFMGEAFF. The DNA of the CDR3 is TGTGCCAGCAGCACAGGATTTATGGGTGAAGCTTTCTTT.

The chain links TRBV6-2 or TRBV6-3 to TRBJ2-3; D ambiguous. The germline gives CDR1 MNHEY, CDR2 SVGEGT. V lost 0 bases and J 3 bases, leaving 4 bases between the germline ends. The length of the CDR3 is 13 residues. Here the CDR3 DNA reads TGTGCCAGCAGTTACTCGGGTACAGATACGCAGTATTTT. Translation gives CASSYSGTDTQYF.

The chain uses TRBV15 and TRBJ2-1, with TRBD2 identical over 7 bases. The germline CDR1 and CDR2 sequences are LNHNV and YYDKDF (reference sequence). The CDR3 is 15 residues long. The V segment lost 3 bases and the J segment 7 bases; nucleotides outside the gene matches: 9. The CDR3, as DNA: TGTGCCACCAGCAGGCGACGGGAGGAAACGAATGAGCAGTTCTTC. This encodes CATSRRREETNEQFF.

The chain has TRBV3-1 (or the pseudogene TRBV3-2) and TRBJ2-3, with 10 positions matching TRBD2. J lost 3 bases, V lost 4 bases, and 7 bases had no gene match. Germline CDR1 LGHDT, CDR2 YNNKEL (reference sequence). This CDR3 spans 16 amino acids. The CDR3 DNA follows: TGTGCCAGCAGCCCGGGAGCGGGAGGGCCGACAGATACGCAGTATTTT. It encodes CASSPGAGGPTDTQYF.

This sequence joins TRBV19 and TRBJ2-1; D not certain. The V and J ends lost 3 bases and 0 bases respectively, with 9 bases between them. The germline CDR1 and CDR2 sequences are LNHDA and SQIVND (reference sequence). The CDR3 contains 15 residues. In DNA, the CDR3 is TGTGCCAGTAGTATTAGCAAAAGCTCCTACAATGAGCAGTTCTTC. Its translation is CASSISKSSYNEQFF.

This clone was detected only once. The chain joins TRBV7-2 to TRBJ1-2; TRBD1 agrees at 7 bases. The CDR3 spans 15 residues. Looked up from germline, CDR1 is SGHTA and CDR2 is FQGNSA. V lost 5 bases, J lost 5 bases, and 11 bases stayed unmatched. CDR3 in amino acids: CASSPGVGQSYGYTF. CDR3 sequence (DNA): TGTGCCAGCAGCCCTGGGGTGGGACAGTCTTATGGCTACACCTTC. Full variable domain (rest looked up from reference TRBV7-2 and TRBJ1-2): GAGVSQSPSNKVTEKGKDVELRCDPISGHTALYWYRQSLGQGLEFLIYFQGNSAPDKSGLPSDRFSAERTGGSVSTLTIQRTQQEDSAVYLCASSPGVGQSYGYTFGSGTRLTVV.

This chain uses TRBV27 with TRBJ1-2; D call uncertain. Germline values: CDR1 MNHEY, CDR2 SMNVEV (reference sequence). V was cut by 8 bases and J by 3 bases, with 13 bases left in between. The CDR3 extends over 13 amino acids. This chain's CDR3 is CASSFQRDYGYTF. The CDR3 coding sequence is TGTGCCAGCTCATTTCAGCGGGACTATGGCTACACCTTC.

This sequence joins TRBV19 and TRBJ2-2, with a tentative D call TRBD2 (5 bases). Trimming stripped 6 bases from V and 4 bases from J, with 15 bases between. Germline V gene sequence: CDR1 LNHDA, CDR2 SQIVND (reference sequence). This CDR3 contains 15 residues. The chain's CDR3 is CASSLRELRTGELFF. The CDR3 DNA reads TGTGCCAGTAGCCTCCGGGAACTACGCACCGGGGAGCTGTTTTTT. Full variable domain (remainder filled in from reference TRBV19 and TRBJ2-2): DGGITQSPKYLFRKEGQNVTLSCEQNLNHDAMYWYRQDPGQGLRLIYYSQIVNDFQKGDIAEGYSVSREKKESFPLTVTSAQKNPTAFYLCASSLRELRTGELFFGEGSRLTVL.

V and J are TRBV6-2 or TRBV6-3 and TRBJ1-2, with D perhaps matching TRBD1 (6 bases). V was trimmed by 5 bases and J by 2 bases, leaving 6 bases between them. The germline gives CDR1 MNHEY, CDR2 SVGEGT. The CDR3 contains 12 residues. CDR3 amino acids: CASSGQNYGYTF. The CDR3, as DNA: TGTGCCAGCAGTGGACAGAACTATGGCTACACCTTC.

V usage is TRBV3-1 (or the pseudogene TRBV3-2) and J usage is TRBJ2-1, with D perhaps assigned TRBD1 or TRBD2 (5 bases each). The CDR3 loop spans 17 amino acids. Germline lookup yields CDR1 LGHDT and CDR2 YNNKEL (reference sequence). Trimming removed 0 bases from V and 10 bases from J, with 22 bases in between. CDR3 in DNA: TGTGCCAGCAGCCAAGAGGTCCGGGACCCCGTGGTAGCAGAGCAGTTCTTC. It codes for CASSQEVRDPVVAEQFF.

The chain links TRBV11-2 to TRBJ2-1; 7 nucleotides align to TRBD2. Germline V gene lookup returns CDR1 SGHAT and CDR2 FQNNGV. The CDR3 has 14 residues. J gave up 8 bases and V 0 bases, and 4 bases lay outside the gene matches. This CDR3 reads CASSLEGGSDEQFF. CDR3 coding DNA: TGTGCCAGCAGCTTAGAGGGGGGGTCGGATGAGCAGTTCTTC. Looking up the rest from reference TRBV11-2 and TRBJ2-1 gives the full variable domain: EAGVAQSPRYKIIEKRQSVAFWCNPISGHATLYWYQQILGQGPKLLIQFQNNGVVDDSQLPKDRFSAERLKGVDSTLKIQPAKLEDSAVYLCASSLEGGSDEQFFGPGTRLTVL.

The chain combines TRBV19 with TRBJ1-1; 7 bases match TRBD1. The germline gives CDR1 LNHDA, CDR2 SQIVND (reference sequence). This CDR3 has 15 amino acids. V dropped 5 bases and J dropped 4; count of bases not matched to a gene: 10. This chain's CDR3 is CASSPQPQGSTEAFF. The CDR3 DNA reads TGTGCCAGTAGTCCCCAACCACAGGGGAGCACTGAAGCTTTCTTT.

This clone appeared a single time. J is TRBJ1-2 and V is TRBV30, with D uncertain. Germline V gene lookup returns CDR1 GTSNPN and CDR2 SVGIG (reference sequence). V lost 4 bases to trimming and J lost 8 bases, with 20 bases between them. The CDR3 loop spans 14 amino acids. CDR3 nucleotide sequence: TGTGCCTGGACCCACGAGCGGGCAAGGAGCGGCTACACCTTC. Translation gives CAWTHERARSGYTF.

V is TRBV15 and J is TRBJ2-4; D may be TRBD2 (5 bases). Germline assignment: CDR1 LNHNV and CDR2 YYDKDF (reference sequence). This CDR3 has 15 amino acids. V shed 0 bases and J shed 6 bases, with 12 bases lying between them. The CDR3 bases are TGTGCCACCAGCAGAGATCGGGGAGAGGGAAACATTCAGTACTTC. Translated, it gives CATSRDRGEGNIQYF.

The V call is TRBV6-2 or TRBV6-3, the J call TRBJ2-7; D is uncertain. V was shortened by 5 bases and J by 4 bases, with 15 bases between the two germline ends. CDR3 size: 14 residues. From germline, CDR1 is MNHEY and CDR2 SVGEGT. CDR3 DNA: TGTGCCAGCAGTACCTTGGACGGACCATACGAGCAGTACTTC. It translates to CASSTLDGPYEQYF.

This clone occurred once. The V and J genes are TRBV2 and TRBJ2-7; D remains ambiguous. In germline, CDR1 is SNHLY, CDR2 FYNNEI. The V and J ends lost 3 bases and 2 bases respectively, with 20 bases between them. This CDR3 spans 17 amino acids. The CDR3 bases are TGTGCCAGCAGTGACGCCCCGGACGTCCCCCGGCCCTACGAGCAGTACTTC. It translates to CASSDAPDVPRPYEQYF. The full variable domain, its missing parts supplied by reference TRBV2 and TRBJ2-7, is EPEVTQTPSHQVTQMGQEVILRCVPISNHLYFYWYRQILGQKVEFLVSFYNNEISEKSEIFDDQFSVERPDGSNFTLKIRSTKLEDSAMYFCASSDAPDVPRPYEQYFGPGTRLTVT.

The chain links TRBV6-5 to TRBJ1-2; D not certain. Germline V CDR1 and CDR2: MNHEY, SVGAGI. The V end lost 2 bases, the J end lost 2 bases, and 6 bases lay between the germline ends. This CDR3 is 13 amino acids long. The DNA of the CDR3 is TGTGCCAGCAGTTACCGGCAGAACTATGGCTACACCTTC. Translation gives CASSYRQNYGYTF.

The rearrangement joins TRBV27 to TRBJ1-1; D may be TRBD1 (6 bases). The CDR3 consists of 13 residues. CDR1 is MNHEY, CDR2 SMNVEV, per germline (reference sequence). The V and J ends lost 2 bases and 5 bases respectively, with 9 bases between them. DNA of the CDR3: TGTGCCAGCAGTTTAAACACAGGGACTGAAGCTTTCTTT. Its protein product is CASSLNTGTEAFF.

The chain couples TRBV30 to TRBJ1-6, with D possibly matching TRBD1 (5 bases). The germline CDR1 and CDR2 sequences are GTSNPN and SVGIG (reference sequence). Trimming shortened V by 0 bases and J by 10 bases, and 16 bases separated the two germline ends. The CDR3 length is 15 residues. CDR3 loop: CAWSVGTGTWSPLHF. The CDR3 DNA reads as TGTGCCTGGAGTGTAGGAACAGGAACCTGGTCACCCCTCCACTTT.

This clone was counted a few times. The rearrangement links TRBV7-2 to TRBJ2-1; TRBD2 matches at 8 bases. V lost 6 bases to trimming and J lost 2 bases; unmatched junction nucleotides: 9. This CDR3 spans 16 amino acids. Germline V gene sequence: CDR1 SGHTA, CDR2 FQGNSA. The CDR3 DNA is TGTGCCAGCAGACAAGCTGCGGGGGGCGCCTACAATGAGCAGTTCTTC. Its protein product is CASRQAAGGAYNEQFF.

The V and J genes are TRBV11-2 and TRBJ1-6; D is undetermined. V lost 3 bases and J lost 3, with 9 bases in between. This CDR3 has 15 amino acids. Germline V lookup: CDR1 SGHAT, CDR2 FQNNGV. CDR3 sequence: CASSFRQDYNSPLHF. The DNA for the CDR3 is TGTGCCAGCAGCTTTCGTCAGGACTATAATTCACCCCTCCACTTT.

This clone has only a few counts. The V gene is TRBV3-1 (or the pseudogene TRBV3-2), the J gene TRBJ1-1; TRBD1 might be the D (6 bases). The CDR3 has 14 amino acids. CDR1 is LGHDT and CDR2 is YNNKEL in the germline V gene (reference sequence). V was shortened by 4 bases and J by 3 bases, with 12 bases between the two germline ends. The chain's CDR3 is CASSRYRVDTEAFF. The DNA for the CDR3 is TGTGCCAGCAGCCGGTACAGGGTTGACACTGAAGCTTTCTTT.

This clone was seen just once. The chain combines TRBV4-2 with TRBJ1-6; D is perhaps TRBD1 (5 bases). The germline V gene has CDR1 LGHNA and CDR2 YNFKEQ. The V gene lost 0 bases and the J gene lost 14 bases, with 11 bases spanning the gap. This CDR3 spans 13 amino acids. The chain's CDR3 is CASSQDRAVALHF. The CDR3 region has the DNA TGTGCCAGCAGCCAAGACAGGGCGGTTGCCCTCCACTTT.

A few counts support this clone. This sequence joins TRBV7-9 and TRBJ1-3; no definite D call. V was clipped by 5 bases and J by 4 bases, with 12 bases between them. This CDR3 spans 14 amino acids. Per germline, CDR1 SEHNR and CDR2 FQNEAQ (reference sequence). In DNA form, the CDR3 reads TGTGCCAGCAGCCCGCAGGTGACAGGAAACACCATATATTTT. Its protein product is CASSPQVTGNTIYF.

The gene calls are TRBV6-2 or TRBV6-3 and TRBJ2-7; D is uncertain. The CDR3 covers 11 residues. V was trimmed by 6 bases and J by 1 base, leaving 4 bases between them. Germline CDR1 is MNHEY and CDR2 is SVGEGT. CDR3 in DNA: TGTGCCAGCAGCCATTCCTACGAGCAGTACTTC. Its translation is CASSHSYEQYF.

The chain recombines TRBV5-5 with TRBJ1-4; the match to TRBD1 covers 8 bases. From germline, CDR1 is SGHKS and CDR2 YYEKEE (reference sequence). The J segment lost 8 bases and the V segment lost 2 bases, leaving 17 bases of the junction unmatched. The length of the CDR3 is 18 residues. This chain's CDR3 is CASSLKRTGMNSREKLFF. The CDR3 DNA reads TGTGCCAGCAGCTTAAAAAGGACAGGGATGAACAGCCGGGAAAAACTGTTTTTT.

The chain links TRBV15 to TRBJ2-5, with D possibly being TRBD1 or TRBD2 (6 bases each). CDR1 is LNHNV, CDR2 YYDKDF, per germline (reference sequence). The V end lost 7 bases, the J end lost 5 bases, and 20 bases lay between the germline ends. This CDR3 has 15 residues. CDR3 DNA: TGTGCCACCACCCTGGGGTGGGGGGCGGGGGAGACCCAGTACTTC. It codes for CATTLGWGAGETQYF. Drawing the rest from reference TRBV15 and TRBJ2-5, the complete variable domain is DAMVIQNPRYQVTQFGKPVTLSCSQTLNHNVMYWYQQKSSQAPKLLFHYYDKDFNNEADTPDNFQSRRPNTSFCFLDIRSPGLGDTAMYLCATTLGWGAGETQYFGPGTRLLVL.

The V and J genes are TRBV6-6 and TRBJ2-5; tentatively, D is TRBD1 (6 bases). V gave up 1 base and J gave up 5 bases, with 11 bases separating them. Germline CDR1 is MNHNY and CDR2 is SVGAGI (reference sequence). This CDR3 is 14 amino acids long. CDR3: CASSYYRVAETQYF. The CDR3 coding sequence is TGTGCCAGCAGTTACTACAGGGTAGCCGAGACCCAGTACTTC.

V and J are TRBV14 and TRBJ2-1; 11 bases match TRBD2. The CDR3 has 16 amino acids. The germline V gene encodes CDR1 SGHDN and CDR2 FVKESK. V lost 6 bases to trimming and J lost 0 bases; unmatched junction nucleotides: 4. CDR3 coding DNA: TGTGCCAGCAGTCTGACTAGCGGGGTCTCCTACAATGAGCAGTTCTTC. Translation: CASSLTSGVSYNEQFF.

V usage is TRBV13 and J usage is TRBJ2-2; the D gene is possibly TRBD1 (5 bases). The CDR3 contains 17 residues. The germline V gene has CDR1 PRHDT and CDR2 FYEKMQ (reference sequence). V dropped 0 bases and J dropped 0 bases, with 11 bases sitting between them. In DNA, the CDR3 is TGTGCCAGCAGCTTAGGCCAGAAGACAGCGAACACCGGGGAGCTGTTTTTT. Encoded protein: CASSLGQKTANTGELFF.

The chain carries TRBV3-1 (or the pseudogene TRBV3-2) and TRBJ1-2; possible D gene TRBD1, 5 bases. V was cut by 1 base and J by 4 bases, with 10 bases left in between. Germline V gene lookup returns CDR1 LGHDT and CDR2 YNNKEL (reference sequence). The CDR3 covers 14 residues. CDR3 protein: CASSQGITGYGYTF. In nucleotides, the CDR3 is TGTGCCAGCAGCCAAGGAATAACAGGCTATGGCTACACCTTC.